This TCR beta chain is drawn from a study of blood T cell repertoires in COVID-19. In the study overall: Sites in the United States, Italy and Spain provided acute and convalescent COVID-19 samples. The analysed material was cDNA or gDNA that came from T cells, B-cell-depleted T cells, or PBMCs.

Trimming pared 1 base from V and 0 bases from J, leaving 10 bases between. Germline assignment: CDR1 MDHEN and CDR2 SYDVKM. This CDR3 contains 16 residues. Method: immunoSEQ multiplex PCR; TCRdb's copy keeps in-frame clones and lacks some. This table holds about 100,000 clones, approximately 86% found once. V usage is TRBV28 and J usage is TRBJ2-1; D remains ambiguous. The origin of this receptor is a human donor in a cohort sampled during active COVID-19. The material sequenced was peripheral blood. The CDR3, as DNA: TGTGCCAGCAGTTTATCCTTATCTAGCTCCTACAATGAGCAGTTCTTC. Protein product: CASSLSLSSSYNEQFF.